Given below is one T cell receptor (beta chain) in context. Its antigen remains unidentified. The CDR3 is 13 residues long. CDR1 and CDR2 from the germline V gene are LNHDA and SQIVND (reference sequence). V lost 9 bases and J 0 bases, leaving 12 bases between the germline ends. The data originate from a study of cytomegalovirus exposure and HLA in healthy donors. Study outcomes and limitations: Per published reports, the classifier diagnosed cytomegalovirus status with high specificity and sensitivity. Most TCRs appeared rarely, but some public TCRs recurred in many donors. Some TCR beta chains (more than 150 of them) were listed as cytomegalovirus-associated.

The validation cohort, a group of 100 to 150 subjects, included the donors and was separate from the roughly 720-subject first cohort. Using immunoSEQ multiplex PCR, the repertoire was profiled, and TCRdb retains in-frame clones only, with some absent. The sample has some 250,000 clones, approximately 86% seen once. This receptor was taken from a woman aged 25-40 years in good health and CMV-seropositive. The chain has TRBV19 and TRBJ2-7; D is ambiguous. Input material: PBMCs. The CDR3 protein is CASRLDRSYEQYF. CDR3 sequence (DNA): TGTGCCAGCAGACTCGACCGCTCCTACGAGCAGTACTTC.